This TCR beta chain originates from a study of cytomegalovirus exposure and HLA in healthy donors. Whole-study context: Across some 400 genotyped donors, approximately 80% landed in the Caucasian-associated ancestry cluster.

The CDR3 length is 18 residues. Study conclusions and caveats: A later analysis found most CMV-associated TCR beta chains apparently HLA-restricted. CMV serostatus was the only recorded immune exposure for donors.

On this clone itself: The antigen is undetermined.

In the PCR, 60 Vbeta and 13 Jbeta primers were used. Sequencing was performed with immunoSEQ multiplex PCR; in TCRdb, only in-frame clones are kept and a portion is missing. Altogether 200,000 to 250,000 clones are present, approximately 88% being singletons, with the ten largest covering roughly 0.7%. Source material: PBMCs. This chain joins TRBV12-2 and TRBJ2-1; the table names TRBD1, a call not compared with the DNA. TRBV12-2 is marked as a pseudogene. This receptor was obtained from a boy aged 2 to 10 in good health and CMV-seronegative. DNA of the CDR3: TGTGCAAGTCGCTTAGCGGGTAGTAGGGACAGGGGCCGCAATGAGCAGTTCTTC. It codes for CASRLAGSRDRGRNEQFF.